This T cell receptor (beta chain) was captured in a study of CD8 T cells in ankylosing spondylitis. Broader study findings: For ankylosing spondylitis blood, a TCR beta motif of 8 or 9 highly homologous variants appeared characteristic. Disease-linked clones were CD8+ and relatively rare in peripheral blood. The study looked at matched synovial fluid samples from ankylosing spondylitis patients. Disease-linked clones were reported to be significantly enriched there.

This clonotype showed up many times. What it recognizes is unknown. For TCR beta, libraries came from quantitative 5'-RACE with molecular barcodes. TCRdb redid the calling of the 5' RACE reads with MiXCR, one entry per CDR3 protein. The table shows 500,000 to 650,000 distinct CDR3 sequences, with about 5.2% occurring only once. After removal of 4 bases from V and 0 bases from J, the junction contained 0 bases not matched to a gene. There are 14 residues in the CDR3. This receptor was taken from a male donor with ankylosing spondylitis. The sequenced sample consisted of blood, either unsorted or a sorted T cell fraction (not recorded which). The chain couples TRBV12-3 or TRBV12-4 to TRBJ1-1, with 9 bases identical to TRBD1. The DNA for the CDR3 is TGTGCCAGCAGTTGGACAGGGGTGAACACTGAAGCTTTCTTT. Protein product: CASSWTGVNTEAFF.